This TCR beta chain is drawn from a study of blood T cell repertoires in COVID-19. Trimming cost V 6 bases and J 8 bases, with 5 bases left between them. The CDR3 length is 10 residues. This clone has just one count. Libraries were prepared by immunoSEQ multiplex PCR; TCRdb keeps only in-frame clonotypes and omits some of them. Of about 140,000 clones listed, approximately 80% are singletons. This receptor was identified in a human donor in a cohort sampled during active COVID-19. The V and J genes are TRBV12-3 or TRBV12-4 and TRBJ2-1; D unclear. The material sequenced was peripheral blood. The CDR3 DNA follows: TGTGCCAGCAGCCGCGATGAGCAGTTCTTC. It encodes CASSRDEQFF.